This passage covers 8 T cell receptor beta chains from one sample sequenced in a study of Ad26.COV2.S vaccination and SARS-CoV-2 variants. Sequencing used immunoSEQ multiplex PCR; TCRdb keeps in-frame clones, though not all of them. The sample holds hundreds of thousands of clones, approximately 90% seen once. The treatment was: around 19 received Ad26.COV2.S at low or high dose, single or two shots; roughly five received placebo; per-sample allocation not given. The samples date from day 63 after the first vaccine or placebo injection. The specimen comprised peripheral blood, sampled in a trial of Ad26.COV2.S vaccine versus placebo. The receptors come from a person between 18 and 65 years old who received the Ad26.COV2.S COVID-19 vaccine or a placebo.

This chain joins TRBV5-1 and TRBJ2-7; 8 bases are shared with TRBD1. CDR1 SGHRS and CDR2 YFSETQ come from the germline V gene. The CDR3 consists of 15 residues. After removal of 0 bases from V and 2 bases from J, the junction contained 4 bases not matched to a gene. CDR3 nucleotides: TGCGCCAGCAGCTTGGCCGACAGGGGACCCTACGAGCAGTACTTC. Translated, it gives CASSLADRGPYEQYF.

The genes are TRBV10-3 and TRBJ2-1, with D possibly TRBD1 on 6 matching bases. Looked up from germline, CDR1 is ENHRY and CDR2 is SYGVKD. The CDR3 has 13 amino acids. Trimming took 6 bases from V and 6 from J, leaving 12 bases between them. The CDR3 reads CAIRGALSNEQFF. The DNA for the CDR3 is TGTGCCATCAGGGGGGCCCTTTCCAATGAGCAGTTCTTC.

The chain employs TRBV7-2 and TRBJ2-2, with TRBD1 matching 7 bases. Trimming took 3 bases from V and 0 from J; bases not matched to a gene: 4. Germline assignment: CDR1 SGHTA and CDR2 FQGNSA. The CDR3 consists of 16 residues. The CDR3 loop reads CASSLRTGANTGELFF. As DNA, the CDR3 is TGTGCCAGCAGCTTGAGGACAGGAGCGAACACCGGGGAGCTGTTTTTT.

The V and J genes are TRBV4-3 and TRBJ2-1; 8 positions agree with TRBD1. Germline loops: CDR1 LGHNA, CDR2 YSLEER. V dropped 2 bases and J dropped 7; count of bases not matched to a gene: 10. This CDR3 contains 16 residues. The CDR3 nucleotides are TGCGCCAGCAGCCAACATCAGGGGGCGCTTAGGAATGAGCAGTTCTTC. Protein product: CASSQHQGALRNEQFF.

V is TRBV6-5 and J is TRBJ1-5; TRBD1 agrees at 11 bases. This CDR3 is built from 14 residues. CDR1 MNHEY and CDR2 SVGAGI come from the germline V gene. V lost 6 bases, J lost 5 bases, and 3 bases stayed unmatched. CDR3 sequence reads: CASRGTGGYQPQHF. For the CDR3, the DNA is TGTGCCAGCAGGGGGACAGGGGGTTATCAGCCCCAGCATTTT.

This chain connects TRBV7-9 to TRBJ2-3, with D perhaps assigned TRBD1 or TRBD2 (6 bases each). The CDR3 is made up of 16 amino acids. Trimming pared 1 base from V and 0 bases from J, leaving 11 bases between. Looked up from germline, CDR1 is SEHNR and CDR2 is FQNEAQ (reference sequence). CDR3 in amino acids: CASSLGGAISTDTQYF. The DNA for the CDR3 is TGTGCCAGCAGCTTAGGGGGGGCTATTAGCACAGATACGCAGTATTTT.

The chain has TRBV2 and TRBJ2-3, with TRBD2 identical over 9 bases. The CDR3 extends over 16 amino acids. CDR1 is SNHLY, CDR2 FYNNEI, per germline. Trimming took 3 bases from V and 6 from J; bases not matched to a gene: 10. The CDR3 region is CASSDGGGDPRDTQYF. Here the CDR3 DNA reads TGTGCCAGCAGTGATGGCGGGGGGGACCCACGGGATACGCAGTATTTT.

The chain uses TRBV4-1 and TRBJ1-5; D unresolved. CDR1 and CDR2 from the germline V gene are MGHRA and YSYEKL. The CDR3 is made up of 16 amino acids. V lost 1 base and J 0 bases, leaving 10 bases between the germline ends. DNA of the CDR3: TGCGCCAGCAGCCAAGGAAGGACCGATAGCAATCAGCCCCAGCATTTT. Protein sequence: CASSQGRTDSNQPQHF.